The sequence of this T cell receptor beta chain was determined in a study of blood T cell repertoires in COVID-19. The overall study: The United States, Italy and Spain supplied acute and convalescent COVID-19 samples. T cells, B-cell-depleted T cells, or PBMCs provided the cDNA or gDNA that served as material.

CDR1 is MGHDK and CDR2 is SYGVNS in the germline V gene. CDR3 length: 15 residues. V lost 7 bases, J lost 5 bases, and 17 bases lay in between. Source study methods: Nucleated cell counts were estimated from reference gene primer amplification. Sequencing used immunoSEQ multiplex PCR; TCRdb keeps in-frame clones, though not all of them. V, J and clone size were drawn from that table, and D and trimming were deduced from the DNA. The profile shows roughly 140,000 clones, about 86% of them singletons. Sequenced: peripheral blood. J is TRBJ1-4 and V is TRBV25-1; weak D call: TRBD1 (6 bases). The receptor's source is a man aged 70 or older with acute or convalescent COVID-19. The CDR3 region has the DNA TGTGCCAGCATAGGTGGTCGGGGGGCGAATGAAAAACTGTTTTTT. It yields the protein CASIGGRGANEKLFF.